A selection of T cell receptor beta chains follows, all from one sample in a study of blood T cells in healthy people across ages. TCRdb called the 5' RACE reads again in MiXCR, with one record for every CDR3 protein. The sample records fewer than 800,000 distinct CDR3 sequences, over 45% being singletons. Sequencing used blood. The receptors originated from a woman aged 55-70 years in good health. Both conserved end residues are part of each CDR3. A D gene is named only where the DNA matches it firmly. Clone size is shown for a subset of rows, as once, few, many or a class of expanded clone.

V gene: TRBV4-3
D gene: TRBD2
J gene: TRBJ2-1
clone size: -
CDR3 DNA: TGCGCCAGCAGCCAAAATAGCGGGGGCTACAATGAGCAGTTCTTC
CDR3 protein: CASSQNSGGYNEQFF

V gene: TRBV12-3/TRBV12-4
D gene: TRBD2
J gene: TRBJ2-1
clone size: -
CDR3 DNA: TGTGCCAGCAGTGTCCGACTAGCGGGGGACAATGAGCAGTTCTTC
CDR3 protein: CASSVRLAGDNEQFF

V gene: TRBV6-5
D gene: -
J gene: TRBJ2-7
clone size: few
CDR3 DNA: TGTGCCAGCAGGGCCGGGAGCAGATCCTACGAGCAGTACTTC
CDR3 protein: CASRAGSRSYEQYF

V gene: TRBV28
D gene: -
J gene: TRBJ2-7
clone size: -
CDR3 DNA: TGTGCCAGCAGTATACGGGACTTCCAGTCCTACGAGCAGTACTTC
CDR3 protein: CASSIRDFQSYEQYF

V gene: TRBV9
D gene: -
J gene: TRBJ2-3
clone size: once
CDR3 DNA: TGTGCCAGCAGCGTAGTTCAGGGAACGGGAGCAACAGATACGCAGTATTTT
CDR3 protein: CASSVVQGTGATDTQYF

V gene: TRBV7-2
D gene: -
J gene: TRBJ1-1
clone size: once
CDR3 DNA: TGTGCCAGCAGTCGTGCGGGGGGATCGGACACTGAAGCTTTCTTT
CDR3 protein: CASSRAGGSDTEAFF

V gene: TRBV20-1
D gene: -
J gene: TRBJ1-2
clone size: -
CDR3 DNA: TGCAGTGGAAAGCAGGCGACTAACTATGGCTACACCTTC
CDR3 protein: CSGKQATNYGYTF

V gene: TRBV20-1
D gene: -
J gene: TRBJ1-1
clone size: -
CDR3 DNA: TGCAGTGCTAGAGATCCTAGGAAGGGAGGGCTCACTGAAGCTTTCTTT
CDR3 protein: CSARDPRKGGLTEAFF

V gene: TRBV6-1
D gene: TRBD1
J gene: TRBJ2-5
clone size: few
CDR3 DNA: TGTGCCAACTCGAGGACAGGCACGGAGACCCAGTACTTC
CDR3 protein: CANSRTGTETQYF

V gene: TRBV5-1
D gene: -
J gene: TRBJ1-5
clone size: -
CDR3 DNA: TGCGCCAGCAGCTTGGGACCCGACGGCAATCAGCCCCAGCATTTT
CDR3 protein: CASSLGPDGNQPQHF

V gene: TRBV20-1
D gene: -
J gene: TRBJ1-2
clone size: -
CDR3 DNA: TGCAGTGCTAGAGACCCCTCCGGGACCCACTATGGCTACACCTTC
CDR3 protein: CSARDPSGTHYGYTF

V gene: TRBV19
D gene: TRBD1
J gene: TRBJ2-5
clone size: few
CDR3 DNA: TGTGCCAGTAGTCCCTCCGGGACAGCCTACAATGAGCAGTACTTC
CDR3 protein: CASSPSGTAYNEQYF

V gene: TRBV12-3/TRBV12-4
D gene: TRBD1
J gene: TRBJ2-7
clone size: few
CDR3 DNA: TGTGCCAGCAGCCCTACTCCCGTGACAGGGCCCCTCGAGCAGTACTTC
CDR3 protein: CASSPTPVTGPLEQYF

V gene: TRBV12-3/TRBV12-4
D gene: -
J gene: TRBJ1-6
clone size: once
CDR3 DNA: TGTGCCAGCAGTTTTAACTGGAACGCCGATAATTCACCCCTCCCCTTT
CDR3 protein: CASSFNWNADNSPLPF

V gene: TRBV28
D gene: -
J gene: TRBJ1-5
clone size: -
CDR3 DNA: TGTGCCAGCAGTCCGCTGCCCCACAATCAGCCCCAGCATTTT
CDR3 protein: CASSPLPHNQPQHF

V gene: TRBV20-1
D gene: -
J gene: TRBJ2-1
clone size: -
CDR3 DNA: TGCAGTTCAGGGATTGGGGCCTACAATGAGCAGTTCTTC
CDR3 protein: CSSGIGAYNEQFF

V gene: TRBV4-2
D gene: TRBD2
J gene: TRBJ2-7
clone size: few
CDR3 DNA: TGTGCCAGCAGCCAAGAGACTAGCGGGTACTACGAGCAGTACTTC
CDR3 protein: CASSQETSGYYEQYF

V gene: TRBV29-1
D gene: TRBD2
J gene: TRBJ2-1
clone size: few
CDR3 DNA: TGCAGCGTTGACGCTGGACTAGCGGGCTACAATGAGCAGTTCTTC
CDR3 protein: CSVDAGLAGYNEQFF

V gene: TRBV7-7
D gene: -
J gene: TRBJ2-5
clone size: -
CDR3 DNA: TGTGCTAGCAGCTCACCACAGGCTTCAGAGACCCAGTACTTC
CDR3 protein: CASSSPQASETQYF

V gene: TRBV9
D gene: -
J gene: TRBJ1-4
clone size: -
CDR3 DNA: TGTGCCAGCAGCCCCCGGGCCTGGGACGGGTATGAAAAACTGTTTTTT
CDR3 protein: CASSPRAWDGYEKLFF

V gene: TRBV20-1
D gene: TRBD1
J gene: TRBJ2-5
clone size: many
CDR3 DNA: TGCAGTGCCAGACAGGGCCAAGAGACCCAGTACTTC
CDR3 protein: CSARQGQETQYF

V gene: TRBV7-3
D gene: -
J gene: TRBJ1-6
clone size: -
CDR3 DNA: TGTGCCAGCAGCTCGGACGGGATTAATTCACCCCTCCACTTT
CDR3 protein: CASSSDGINSPLHF

V gene: TRBV7-2
D gene: -
J gene: TRBJ2-1
clone size: -
CDR3 DNA: TGTGCCAGCAGCTTAGCGGTTGGACCCTACAATGAGCAGTTCTTC
CDR3 protein: CASSLAVGPYNEQFF

V gene: TRBV4-2
D gene: -
J gene: TRBJ1-3
clone size: -
CDR3 DNA: TGTGCCAGCAGCCAATCGTCCAGGAACACCATATATTTT
CDR3 protein: CASSQSSRNTIYF

V gene: TRBV10-2
D gene: -
J gene: TRBJ2-2
clone size: many
CDR3 DNA: TGCGCCAGCAGTGAGTCGTTGTCCCTCGGGGAGCTGTTTTTT
CDR3 protein: CASSESLSLGELFF

V gene: TRBV25-1
D gene: -
J gene: TRBJ2-7
clone size: -
CDR3 DNA: TGTGCCAGCAGTGAATATGAGGGGCCCGACAGGTACTCTGACGAGCAGTACTTC
CDR3 protein: CASSEYEGPDRYSDEQYF

V gene: TRBV13
D gene: TRBD1
J gene: TRBJ2-5
clone size: -
CDR3 DNA: TGTGCCAGCAGCTCTCGGACAGGGGGCCAAGAGACCCAGTACTTC
CDR3 protein: CASSSRTGGQETQYF

V gene: TRBV7-9
D gene: -
J gene: TRBJ1-1
clone size: -
CDR3 DNA: TGTGCCAGCAGCCCCGGGACCTACACTGAAGCTTTCTTT
CDR3 protein: CASSPGTYTEAFF

V gene: TRBV12-3/TRBV12-4
D gene: TRBD1
J gene: TRBJ2-1
clone size: few
CDR3 DNA: TGTGCCAGCAGTTTACGTCATCTAGGACAGGGGTGGAATGAGCAGTTCTTC
CDR3 protein: CASSLRHLGQGWNEQFF

V gene: TRBV5-1
D gene: TRBD2
J gene: TRBJ2-1
clone size: -
CDR3 DNA: TGCGCCAGCAGCGCCGGACTAGCGGCAGGAGGGGAGCAGTTCTTC
CDR3 protein: CASSAGLAAGGEQFF

V gene: TRBV20-1
D gene: -
J gene: TRBJ2-1
clone size: once
CDR3 DNA: TGCAGTGCTCCCCGGCAGGCTTGGGAGCAGTTCTTC
CDR3 protein: CSAPRQAWEQFF

V gene: TRBV9
D gene: -
J gene: TRBJ2-7
clone size: few
CDR3 DNA: TGTGCCAGCAGCCCTACGGCAGGGACCGTCAAGCAGTACTTC
CDR3 protein: CASSPTAGTVKQYF

V gene: TRBV10-3
D gene: TRBD1
J gene: TRBJ1-5
clone size: few
CDR3 DNA: TGTGCCAGACCGTACAGGGGGAGGCAGCCCCAGCATTTT
CDR3 protein: CARPYRGRQPQHF

V gene: TRBV20-1
D gene: -
J gene: TRBJ2-7
clone size: many
CDR3 DNA: TGCAGTGCTAGGACTAGTAGCTACGAGCAGTACTTC
CDR3 protein: CSARTSSYEQYF

V gene: TRBV18
D gene: -
J gene: TRBJ2-1
clone size: -
CDR3 DNA: TGTGCCAGCTCACCACGGGCAGGGATAGGGGGTGAGCAGTTCTTC
CDR3 protein: CASSPRAGIGGEQFF

V gene: TRBV18
D gene: -
J gene: TRBJ1-2
clone size: -
CDR3 DNA: TGTGCCAGCTCACACTCGGACGGACCATATGGCTACACCTTC
CDR3 protein: CASSHSDGPYGYTF